This T cell receptor beta chain was recorded in a study of T cell responses to AZD1222 COVID-19 vaccine. Comments on this clone: What it binds is unknown.

The assay was immunoSEQ multiplex PCR, and TCRdb's table has in-frame clones only and misses some. The repertoire holds some 120,000 clones, about 90% seen once, with around 1.5% in the top ten. Study-wide points: Recipients of AZD1222 seropositive at baseline numbered only five or six.

V lost 0 bases to trimming and J lost 7 bases, with 14 bases between them. The CDR3 runs 15 residues. Germline-derived CDR1 and CDR2 are SGHDT and YYEEEE. The chain uses TRBV5-6 and TRBJ1-3; the D is unclear. The sample was peripheral blood, taken on day 0 of AZD1222 vaccination. The TCR sequence derives from an adult in good health. CDR3 region: CASSLGGENGNTIYF. Written as DNA, the CDR3 is TGTGCCAGCAGCTTGGGCGGGGAAAACGGGAACACCATATATTTT. Filled out from reference TRBV5-6 and TRBJ1-3, the complete variable domain reads DAGVTQSPTHLIKTRGQQVTLRCSPKSGHDTVSWYQQALGQGPQFIFQYYEEEERQRGNFPDRFSGHQFPNYSSELNVNALLLGDSALYLCASSLGGENGNTIYFGEGSWLTVV.